This TCR beta chain stems from a study of cytomegalovirus exposure and HLA in healthy donors. Points from the study as a whole: Within an earlier analysis, most TCR beta V segments proved productive either about 87% or about 30% of the time.

This clone is a singleton in its sample. Its antigen is unknown. The PCR contained 60 Vbeta and 13 Jbeta primers. Here immunoSEQ multiplex PCR was the method, and the copy in TCRdb shows in-frame clones only, minus some. The table shows 250,000 or so clones, with around nine tenths occurring only once. V lost 0 bases and J lost 4, with 15 bases in between. Germline V gene lookup returns CDR1 LNHNV and CDR2 YYDKDF (reference sequence). There are 16 residues in the CDR3. V usage is TRBV15 and J usage is TRBJ2-5; no reliable D call. The TCR comes from a girl aged 2-10 years in good health and CMV-seronegative. What was sequenced was PBMCs. CDR3 coding DNA: TGTGCCACCAGCAGAGATCGTGGTAGTTTCCGAGAGACCCAGTACTTC. Encoded protein: CATSRDRGSFRETQYF.